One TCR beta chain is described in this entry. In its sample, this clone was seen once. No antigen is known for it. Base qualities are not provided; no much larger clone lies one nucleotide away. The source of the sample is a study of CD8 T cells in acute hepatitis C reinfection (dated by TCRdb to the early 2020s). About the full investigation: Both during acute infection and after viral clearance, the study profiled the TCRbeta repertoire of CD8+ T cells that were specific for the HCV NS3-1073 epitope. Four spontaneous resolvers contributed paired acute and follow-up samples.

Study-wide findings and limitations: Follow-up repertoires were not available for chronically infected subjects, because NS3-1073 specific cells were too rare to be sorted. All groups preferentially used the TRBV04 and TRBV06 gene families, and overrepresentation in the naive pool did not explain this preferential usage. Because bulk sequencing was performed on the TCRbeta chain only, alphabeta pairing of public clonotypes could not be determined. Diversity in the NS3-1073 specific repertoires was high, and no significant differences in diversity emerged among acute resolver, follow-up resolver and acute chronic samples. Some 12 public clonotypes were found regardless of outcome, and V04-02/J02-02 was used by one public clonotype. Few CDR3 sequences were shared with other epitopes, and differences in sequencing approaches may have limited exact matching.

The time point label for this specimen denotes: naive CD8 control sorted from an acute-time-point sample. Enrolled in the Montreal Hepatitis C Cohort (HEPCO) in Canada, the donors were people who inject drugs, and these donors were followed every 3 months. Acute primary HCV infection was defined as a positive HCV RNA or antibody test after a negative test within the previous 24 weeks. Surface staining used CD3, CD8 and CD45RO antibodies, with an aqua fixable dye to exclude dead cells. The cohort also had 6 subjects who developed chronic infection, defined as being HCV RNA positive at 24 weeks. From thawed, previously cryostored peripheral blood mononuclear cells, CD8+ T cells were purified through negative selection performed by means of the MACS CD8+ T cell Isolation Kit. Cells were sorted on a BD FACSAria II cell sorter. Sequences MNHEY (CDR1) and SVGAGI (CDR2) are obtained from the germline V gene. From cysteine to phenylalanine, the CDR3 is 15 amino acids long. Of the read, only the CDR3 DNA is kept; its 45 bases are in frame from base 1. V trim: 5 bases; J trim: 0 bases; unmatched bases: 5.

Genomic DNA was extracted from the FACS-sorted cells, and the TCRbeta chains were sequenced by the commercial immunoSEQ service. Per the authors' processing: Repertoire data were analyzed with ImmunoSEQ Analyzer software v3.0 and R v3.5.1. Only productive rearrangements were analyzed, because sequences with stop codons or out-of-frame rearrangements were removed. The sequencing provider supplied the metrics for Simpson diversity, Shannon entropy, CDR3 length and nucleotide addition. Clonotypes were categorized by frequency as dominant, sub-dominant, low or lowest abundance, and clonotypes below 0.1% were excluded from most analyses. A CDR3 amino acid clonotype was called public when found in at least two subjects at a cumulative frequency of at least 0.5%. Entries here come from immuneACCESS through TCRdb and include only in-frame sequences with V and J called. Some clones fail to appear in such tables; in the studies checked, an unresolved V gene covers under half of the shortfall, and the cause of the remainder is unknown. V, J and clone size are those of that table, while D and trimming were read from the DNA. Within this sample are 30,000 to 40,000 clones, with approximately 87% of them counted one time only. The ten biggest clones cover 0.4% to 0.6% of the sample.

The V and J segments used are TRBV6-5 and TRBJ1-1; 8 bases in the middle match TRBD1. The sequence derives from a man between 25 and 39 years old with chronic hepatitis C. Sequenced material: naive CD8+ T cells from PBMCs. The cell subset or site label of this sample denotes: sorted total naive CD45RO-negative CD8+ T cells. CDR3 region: CASSTRTGLNTEAFF. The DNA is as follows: TGTGCCAGCAGTACACGGACAGGGTTGAACACTGAAGCTTTCTTT.